This T cell receptor (beta chain) was observed in a study of blood T cell repertoires in COVID-19. Study summary: PBMCs, B-cell-depleted T cells, or T cells provided the cDNA or gDNA that made up the material.

Original processing notes: Reference gene primer amplification in the assay estimated nucleated cell counts. Sequencing was performed with immunoSEQ multiplex PCR; in TCRdb, only in-frame clones are kept and a portion is missing. V, J and clone size are taken as reported in that table, and D and trimming were inferred from the DNA itself. The data hold about 130,000 clones, with 70% to 85% observed a single time. V was trimmed by 6 bases and J by 6 bases, leaving 12 bases between them. CDR3 length: 12 amino acids. CDR1 is MNHEY, CDR2 SVGAGI, per germline. The TCR was taken from a woman aged 55-70 years with acute or convalescent COVID-19. The chain uses TRBV6-5 and TRBJ2-7, with unresolved D. The source material was peripheral blood. The CDR3 DNA reads as TGTGCCAGCAGACTCCCAAATAGCGAGCAGTACTTC. Residues: CASRLPNSEQYF.